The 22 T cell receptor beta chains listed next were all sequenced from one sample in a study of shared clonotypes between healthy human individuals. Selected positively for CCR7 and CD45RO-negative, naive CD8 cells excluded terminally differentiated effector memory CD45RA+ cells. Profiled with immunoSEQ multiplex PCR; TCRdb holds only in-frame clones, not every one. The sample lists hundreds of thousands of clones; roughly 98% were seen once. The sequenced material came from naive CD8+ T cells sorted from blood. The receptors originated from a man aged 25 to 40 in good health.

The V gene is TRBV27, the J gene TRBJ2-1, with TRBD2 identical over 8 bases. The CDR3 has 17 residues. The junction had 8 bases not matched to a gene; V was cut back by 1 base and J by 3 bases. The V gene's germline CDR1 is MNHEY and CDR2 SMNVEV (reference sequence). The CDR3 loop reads CASSLLTGTSFYNEQFF. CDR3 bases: TGTGCCAGCAGTTTATTGACCGGGACTAGTTTCTACAATGAGCAGTTCTTC.

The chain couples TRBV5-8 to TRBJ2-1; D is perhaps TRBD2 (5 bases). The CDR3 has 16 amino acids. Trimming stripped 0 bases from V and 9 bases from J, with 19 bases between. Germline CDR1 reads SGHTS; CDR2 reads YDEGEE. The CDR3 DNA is TGTGCCAGCAGCTTGGAAGACTACGACGGGCCGGCTGAGCAGTTCTTC. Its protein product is CASSLEDYDGPAEQFF.

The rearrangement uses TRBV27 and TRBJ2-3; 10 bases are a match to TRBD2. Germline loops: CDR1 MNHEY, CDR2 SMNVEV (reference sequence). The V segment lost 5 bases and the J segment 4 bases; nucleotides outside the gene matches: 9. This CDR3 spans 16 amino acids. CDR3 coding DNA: TGTGCCAGCAGTCACCTAGCGGGAGCGATCCCAGATACGCAGTATTTT. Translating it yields CASSHLAGAIPDTQYF.

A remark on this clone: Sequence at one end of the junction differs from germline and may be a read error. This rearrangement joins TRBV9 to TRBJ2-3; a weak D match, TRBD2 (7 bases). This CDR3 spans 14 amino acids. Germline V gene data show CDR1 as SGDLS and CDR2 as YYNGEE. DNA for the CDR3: TGTGTCAGCAGCCGAGGGGGGGACACAGATACGCAGTATTTT. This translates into CVSSRGGDTDTQYF.

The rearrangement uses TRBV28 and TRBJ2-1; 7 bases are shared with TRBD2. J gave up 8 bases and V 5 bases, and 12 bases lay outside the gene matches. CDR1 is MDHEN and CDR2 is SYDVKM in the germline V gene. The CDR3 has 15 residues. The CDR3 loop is CASSPPGLSSHEQFF. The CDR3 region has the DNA TGTGCCAGCAGTCCTCCGGGACTATCCTCACATGAGCAGTTCTTC.

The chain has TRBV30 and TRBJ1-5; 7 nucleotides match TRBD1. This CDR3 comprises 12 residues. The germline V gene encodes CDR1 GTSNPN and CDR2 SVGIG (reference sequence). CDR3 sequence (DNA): TGTGCGGTTGACAGGGGCAATCAGCCCCAGCATTTT. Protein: CAVDRGNQPQHF.

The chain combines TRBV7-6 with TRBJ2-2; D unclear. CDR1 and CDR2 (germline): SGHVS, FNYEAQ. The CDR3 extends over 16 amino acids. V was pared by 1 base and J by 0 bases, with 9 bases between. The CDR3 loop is CASSLGVGSNTGELFF. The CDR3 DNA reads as TGTGCCAGCAGCTTAGGGGTGGGTTCGAACACCGGGGAGCTGTTTTTT.

CDR3 sequence (DNA): TGTGCCAGCAGCTTAGAGGGGGATTCTCAGCCCCAGCATTTT. Amino acids: CASSLEGDSQPQHF. V and J are TRBV7-8 and TRBJ1-5; possible D gene TRBD1, 6 bases. The CDR3 runs 14 residues. From germline, CDR1 is SGHVS and CDR2 FQNEAQ. Deletions cut 1 base from V and 6 bases from J, with 10 bases between.

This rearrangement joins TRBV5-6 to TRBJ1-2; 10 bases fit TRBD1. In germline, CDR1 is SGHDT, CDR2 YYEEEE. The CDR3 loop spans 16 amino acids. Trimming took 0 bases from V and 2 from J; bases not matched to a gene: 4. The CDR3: CASSLETGGTNYGYTF. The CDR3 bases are TGTGCCAGCAGCTTGGAGACAGGGGGCACCAACTATGGCTACACCTTC.

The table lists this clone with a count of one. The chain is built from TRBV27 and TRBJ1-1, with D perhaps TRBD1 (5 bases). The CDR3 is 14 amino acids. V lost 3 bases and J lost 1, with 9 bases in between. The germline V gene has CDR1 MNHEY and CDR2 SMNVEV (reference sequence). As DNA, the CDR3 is TGTGCCAGCAGTTTTTTCAGGGAGAACACTGAAGCTTTCTTT. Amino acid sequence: CASSFFRENTEAFF.

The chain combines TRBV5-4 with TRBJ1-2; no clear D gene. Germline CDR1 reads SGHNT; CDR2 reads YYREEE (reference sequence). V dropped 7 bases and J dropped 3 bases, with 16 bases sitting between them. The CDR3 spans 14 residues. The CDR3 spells CASFRAPGDYGYTF. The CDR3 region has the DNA TGTGCCAGCTTTAGGGCCCCTGGGGACTATGGCTACACCTTC.

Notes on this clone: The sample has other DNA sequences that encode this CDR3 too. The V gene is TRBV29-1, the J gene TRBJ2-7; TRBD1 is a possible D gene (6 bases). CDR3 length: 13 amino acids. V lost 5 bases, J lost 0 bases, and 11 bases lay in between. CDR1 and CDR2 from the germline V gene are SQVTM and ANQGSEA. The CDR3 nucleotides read TGCAGCGTTCAGGGGTTGAGCTCCTACGAGCAGTACTTC. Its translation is CSVQGLSSYEQYF.

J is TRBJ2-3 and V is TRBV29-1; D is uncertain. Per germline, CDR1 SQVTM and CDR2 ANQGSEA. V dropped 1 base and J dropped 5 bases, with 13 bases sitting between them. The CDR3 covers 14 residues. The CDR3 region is CSVEGVGPQDTQYF. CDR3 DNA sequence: TGCAGCGTTGAAGGAGTAGGGCCCCAAGATACGCAGTATTTT.

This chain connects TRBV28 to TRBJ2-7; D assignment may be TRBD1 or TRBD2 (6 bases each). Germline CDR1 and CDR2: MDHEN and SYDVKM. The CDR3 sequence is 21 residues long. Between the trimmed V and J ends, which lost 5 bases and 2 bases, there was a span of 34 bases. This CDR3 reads CASSIASLGGHRSQETYEQYF. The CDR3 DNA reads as TGTGCCAGCAGTATCGCCTCCCTCGGGGGACACCGATCCCAGGAGACCTACGAGCAGTACTTC.

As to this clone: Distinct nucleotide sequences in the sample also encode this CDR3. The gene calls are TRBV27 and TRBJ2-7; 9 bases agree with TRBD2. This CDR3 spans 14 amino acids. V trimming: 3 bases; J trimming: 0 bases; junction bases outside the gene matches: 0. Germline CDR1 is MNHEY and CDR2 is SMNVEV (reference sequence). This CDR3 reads CASSLTSGSYEQYF. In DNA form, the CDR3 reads TGTGCCAGCAGTTTGACTAGCGGCTCCTACGAGCAGTACTTC.

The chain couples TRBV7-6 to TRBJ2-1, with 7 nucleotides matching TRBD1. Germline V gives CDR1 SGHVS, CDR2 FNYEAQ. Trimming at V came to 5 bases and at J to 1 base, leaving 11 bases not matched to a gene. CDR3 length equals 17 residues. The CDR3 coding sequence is TGTGCCAGCAGCAAAGAGTCGGGACAGAATTCCTACAATGAGCAGTTCTTC. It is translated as CASSKESGQNSYNEQFF.

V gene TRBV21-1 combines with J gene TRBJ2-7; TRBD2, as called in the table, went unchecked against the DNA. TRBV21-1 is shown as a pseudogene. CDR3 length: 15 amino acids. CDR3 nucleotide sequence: TGTGCCAGCAGCAAAGAAGAGGGCAGATGCGACGAGCAGTACTTC. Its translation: CASSKEEGRCDEQYF.

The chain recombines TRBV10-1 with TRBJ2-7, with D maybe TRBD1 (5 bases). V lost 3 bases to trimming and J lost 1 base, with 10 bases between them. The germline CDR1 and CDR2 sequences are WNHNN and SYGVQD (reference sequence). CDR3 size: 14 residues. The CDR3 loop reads CASSDSDRSYEQYF. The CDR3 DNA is TGCGCCAGCAGTGATTCCGACAGATCCTACGAGCAGTACTTC.

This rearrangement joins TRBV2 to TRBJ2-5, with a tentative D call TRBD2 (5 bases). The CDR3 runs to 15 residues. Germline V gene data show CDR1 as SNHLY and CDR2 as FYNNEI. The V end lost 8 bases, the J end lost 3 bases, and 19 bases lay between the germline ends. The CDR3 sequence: CASPTLGSNKETQYF. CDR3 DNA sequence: TGTGCCAGCCCGACCCTTGGGAGTAATAAAGAGACCCAGTACTTC. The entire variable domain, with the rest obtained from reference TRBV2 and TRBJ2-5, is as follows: EPEVTQTPSHQVTQMGQEVILRCVPISNHLYFYWYRQILGQKVEFLVSFYNNEISEKSEIFDDQFSVERPDGSNFTLKIRSTKLEDSAMYFCASPTLGSNKETQYFGPGTRLLVL.

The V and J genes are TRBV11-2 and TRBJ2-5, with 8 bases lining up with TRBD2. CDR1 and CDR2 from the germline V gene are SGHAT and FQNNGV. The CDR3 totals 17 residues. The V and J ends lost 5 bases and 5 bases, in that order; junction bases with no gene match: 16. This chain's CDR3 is CASSHGREGQSKETQYF. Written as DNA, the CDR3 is TGTGCCAGCAGCCACGGGAGGGAGGGCCAGTCGAAGGAGACCCAGTACTTC.

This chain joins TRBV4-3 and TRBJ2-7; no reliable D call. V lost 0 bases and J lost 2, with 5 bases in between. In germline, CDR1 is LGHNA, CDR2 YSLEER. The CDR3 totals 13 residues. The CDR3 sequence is CASSQDPTYEQYF. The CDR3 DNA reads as TGCGCCAGCAGCCAAGATCCTACCTACGAGCAGTACTTC.

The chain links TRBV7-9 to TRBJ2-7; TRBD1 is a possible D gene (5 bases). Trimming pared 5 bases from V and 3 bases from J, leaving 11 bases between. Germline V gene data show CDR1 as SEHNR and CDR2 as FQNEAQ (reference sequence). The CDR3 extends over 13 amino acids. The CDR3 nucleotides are TGTGCCAGCAGCGAAAAAGGGGTCTACGAGCAGTACTTC. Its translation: CASSEKGVYEQYF.